This TCR beta chain was found in a study of blood T cells in healthy people across ages. Across the study: Template-switching capture recovered about one barcoded beta molecule per two T cells. Findings and caveats of the study: Per million T cells, TCR beta diversity dropped about linearly as age rose.

This clonotype was picked up many times. Its matching antigen is unknown. Together with a sample-barcoded 5' primer, a J-beta primer mix was included in a second PCR lasting about 7 to 12 cycles. A single record per CDR3 protein comes from TCRdb applying MiXCR to the 5' RACE reads. The data contain fewer than 750,000 distinct CDR3 sequences, approximately 52% of them seen just once; the ten biggest clones take up less than 15%. The sample was blood. The receptor comes from a woman aged 80 or older in good health.

CDR3 protein: CASSPRDRVVTDTQYF. Written as DNA, the CDR3 is TGTGCCAGCAGTCCCCGGGACAGGGTAGTAACAGATACGCAGTATTTT. The chain links TRBV12-3 or TRBV12-4 to TRBJ2-3; 9 nucleotides line up with TRBD1. The CDR3 sequence is 16 residues long. With V trimmed by 5 bases and J by 3 bases, 9 bases remained unmatched.